This T cell receptor beta chain comes out of a study of cytomegalovirus exposure and HLA in healthy donors. This clone was counted a few times. The J segment lost 4 bases and the V segment lost 3 bases, leaving 6 bases of the junction unmatched. The germline V gene encodes CDR1 SQVTM and CDR2 ANQGSEA. The CDR3 has 14 amino acids. The PCR made use of 60 Vbeta and 13 Jbeta primers. The authors' processing: Later analysis identified 88 million or so unique TCR beta chains, some 10 million shared. Clones were sequenced by immunoSEQ multiplex PCR, and TCRdb holds only the in-frame ones, with some missing. That table is the source of V, J and clone size, and D and trimming were worked out from the DNA. The data show about 120,000 clones, about 74% seen once.

The sample taken for sequencing was PBMCs. This chain links TRBV29-1 with TRBJ2-7; 10 nucleotides agree with TRBD1. This sequence was found in a woman in her 40s in good health and CMV-seropositive. The CDR3 reads CSVETRDRGYEQYF. The DNA of the CDR3 is TGCAGCGTTGAGACTCGGGACAGGGGTTACGAGCAGTACTTC.